The subject of this entry is one TCR beta chain. Its antigen is unknown. This sample is part of a study of shared clonotypes between healthy human individuals. Study-wide findings and caveats: Clonotype sharing across a handful of donors was observed for about 5.2% of naive CD4 clonotypes.

A CD45RA+ naive subset and a CD45RA-negative memory subset were split from CD4+ cells. 200 to 250 ng DNA, about 30,000 T cell genomes, went into each sorted-subset replicate PCR. Using immunoSEQ multiplex PCR, the repertoire was profiled, and TCRdb retains in-frame clones only, with some absent. The sample has some 2.1 million clones; 95% are singletons. Germline-derived CDR1 and CDR2 are SQVTM and ANQGSEA. The CDR3 sequence is 15 residues long. Trimming cost V 4 bases and J 0 bases; bases outside gene matches: 4. Specimen: naive CD4+ T cells sorted from blood. Subset reported: CD45RA+ positively selected. The source is a man aged 18-30 years in good health. The chain links TRBV29-1 to TRBJ2-5, with TRBD2 matching over 11 bases. CDR3 sequence reads: CSVGVTSGDQETQYF. DNA of the CDR3: TGCAGCGTTGGAGTGACTAGCGGGGACCAAGAGACCCAGTACTTC.